This entry concerns a single T cell receptor (beta chain). Antigen: not known. As defined, naive CD8 cells were CD45RO-negative and positively selected for CCR7, with terminally differentiated effector memory CD45RA+ cells excluded. Recent acute infections and vaccinations were absent in the healthy HIV-negative adult donors. The sample belongs to a study of shared clonotypes between healthy human individuals. Notes on the study in general: Generation probability values for non-shared clonotypes were lower than those for clonotypes shared by all four donors. Approximately 5% of naive CD4 clonotypes were shared across four donors. Sorted-subset sequencing, rarefaction showed, was incomplete despite large depth.

The assay was immunoSEQ multiplex PCR, and TCRdb's table has in-frame clones only and misses some. The table lists about 590,000 clones, over 95% of them singletons, with 0.09% to 0.13% in the top ten. This CDR3 has 17 residues. The J segment lost 3 bases and the V segment lost 6 bases, leaving 13 bases of the junction unmatched. In germline, CDR1 is MDHEN, CDR2 SYDVKM. Input material: naive CD8+ T cells sorted from blood. The sequence derives from a woman in her thirties in good health. V usage is TRBV28 and J usage is TRBJ2-3; TRBD2 matches 9 bases. CDR3 DNA sequence: TGTGCCAGCAGCGCAAATTCAGGCAGCGGGAGGACAGATACGCAGTATTTT. This gives the protein CASSANSGSGRTDTQYF.